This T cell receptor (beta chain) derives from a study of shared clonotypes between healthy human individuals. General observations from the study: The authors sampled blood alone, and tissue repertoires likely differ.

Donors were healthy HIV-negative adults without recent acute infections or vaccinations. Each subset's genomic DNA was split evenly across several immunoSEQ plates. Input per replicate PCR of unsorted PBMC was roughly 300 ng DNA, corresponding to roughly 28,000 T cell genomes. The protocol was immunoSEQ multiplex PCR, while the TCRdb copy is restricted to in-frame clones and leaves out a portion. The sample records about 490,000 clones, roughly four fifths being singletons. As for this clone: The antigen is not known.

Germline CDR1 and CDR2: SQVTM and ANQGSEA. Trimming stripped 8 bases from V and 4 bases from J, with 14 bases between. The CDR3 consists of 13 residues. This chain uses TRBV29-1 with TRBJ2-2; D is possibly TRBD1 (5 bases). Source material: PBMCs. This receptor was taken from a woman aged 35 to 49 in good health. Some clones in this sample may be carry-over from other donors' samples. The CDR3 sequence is CSTRQGSTGELFF. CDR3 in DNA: TGCAGCACCCGGCAGGGTAGCACCGGGGAGCTGTTTTTT.